Below, 12 T cell receptor beta chains from the same sample are listed, as sequenced in a study of blood T cell repertoires in COVID-19 (dated by TCRdb to the early 2020s). The library was prepared using the immunoSEQ multiplex PCR assay. Entries here come from immuneACCESS through TCRdb and include only in-frame sequences with V and J called. Some clones fail to appear in such tables; in the studies checked, an unresolved V gene covers under half of the shortfall, and the cause of the remainder is unknown. In all, the sample holds about 220,000 clones, and 65% to 85% of those were seen once. Less than 2.5% of the sample comes from the top ten. The sequenced material came from peripheral blood. The receptors derive from a woman aged 55-70 years with acute or convalescent COVID-19.

This clone has only one observation. The chain is built from TRBV12-3 or TRBV12-4 and TRBJ1-2; D perhaps matches TRBD1 (5 bases). Trimming stripped 8 bases from V and 3 bases from J, with 10 bases between. The CDR3 covers 12 residues. In nucleotides, the CDR3 is TGTGCCAGCGGGGCAGGTTACTATGGCTACACCTTC. Translated, it gives CASGAGYYGYTF.

This chain uses TRBV27 with TRBJ2-3; no clear D. CDR1 is MNHEY and CDR2 is SMNVEV in the germline V gene (reference sequence). The ends were cut back, 5 bases at V and 0 bases at J, with 12 bases in the middle. CDR3 length: 15 amino acids. CDR3 nucleotide sequence: TGTGCCAGCAGTCTAAAAAGCTCTAGCACAGATACGCAGTATTTT. As protein: CASSLKSSSTDTQYF.

The J gene is TRBJ1-6, the V gene TRBV19; TRBD1 aligns across 8 bases. This CDR3 comprises 16 residues. The germline V gene has CDR1 LNHDA and CDR2 SQIVND (reference sequence). Trimming at V came to 5 bases and at J to 10 bases, leaving 13 bases not matched to a gene. CDR3 DNA sequence: TGTGCCAGTAGTCCCCTCCAGGGGGCGAACGACTCACCCCTCCACTTT. This sequence encodes CASSPLQGANDSPLHF.

This clone occurred once. The V gene is TRBV11-1, the J gene TRBJ1-1; 7 nucleotides agree with TRBD1. From germline, CDR1 is SGHAT and CDR2 FQDESV (reference sequence). The CDR3 consists of 15 residues. The trim removed 5 bases at V and 2 bases at J, leaving 8 bases unmatched. The chain's CDR3 is CASSGRRTGNTEAFF. The CDR3 nucleotides read TGTGCCAGCAGCGGAAGACGGACAGGCAACACTGAAGCTTTCTTT.

The rearrangement links TRBV7-9 to TRBJ1-1, with D perhaps matching TRBD1 (5 bases). The germline V gene encodes CDR1 SEHNR and CDR2 FQNEAQ (reference sequence). CDR3 length: 11 residues. V was shortened by 4 bases and J by 7 bases, with 7 bases between the two germline ends. The CDR3 is CASSSGGEAFF. DNA for the CDR3: TGTGCCAGCAGCTCGGGGGGTGAAGCTTTCTTT. The full variable domain, in which reference TRBV7-9 and TRBJ1-1 provide the parts outside the CDR3, is DTGVSQNPRHKITKRGQNVTFRCDPISEHNRLYWYRQTLGQGPEFLTYFQNEAQLEKSRLLSDRFSAERPKGSFSTLEIQRTEQGDSAMYLCASSSGGEAFFGQGTRLTVV.

This clone was seen a single time. In nucleotides, the CDR3 is TGTGCCAGCAGCGCCCGGACAGGAAACACTGAAGCTTTCTTT. It translates to CASSARTGNTEAFF. The chain uses TRBV7-9 and TRBJ1-1; 7 nucleotides match TRBD1. Germline CDR1 and CDR2: SEHNR and FQNEAQ (reference sequence). This CDR3 has 14 amino acids. With 5 bases clipped from V and 2 bases from J, the junction kept 5 bases outside the gene matches.

The chain joins TRBV24-1 to TRBJ2-3; D is possibly TRBD2 (6 bases). CDR3 length: 13 amino acids. Germline V CDR1 and CDR2: KGHDR, SFDVKD. Trimming took 8 bases from V and 4 from J, leaving 12 bases between them. This chain's CDR3 is CATKGGLADTQYF. DNA for the CDR3: TGTGCCACCAAAGGAGGGCTCGCAGATACGCAGTATTTT.

This chain links TRBV13 with TRBJ2-7; TRBD1 is a possible D gene (5 bases). Germline V gene data show CDR1 as PRHDT and CDR2 as FYEKMQ (reference sequence). Trimming cost V 0 bases and J 3 bases, with 9 bases left between them. The CDR3 covers 14 residues. CDR3 region: CASSLGDKSYEQYF. The DNA for the CDR3 is TGTGCCAGCAGCTTAGGGGACAAAAGCTACGAGCAGTACTTC.

CDR3 protein: CASSNKQGSANTGELFF. CDR3 nucleotides: TGTGCCAGCAGTAACAAACAGGGGTCGGCGAACACCGGGGAGCTGTTTTTT. The chain links TRBV6-2 or TRBV6-3 to TRBJ2-2, with 7 bases aligning to TRBD1. The ends lost 5 bases at V and 0 bases at J; junction bases unmatched: 9. The length of the CDR3 is 17 residues. Germline V lookup: CDR1 MNHEY, CDR2 SVGEGT.

In nucleotides, the CDR3 is TGTGCCAGCAGCCTCTCCGGCGGGGGGCGAGAGACCCAGTACTTC. Translated, it gives CASSLSGGGRETQYF. This sequence joins TRBV3-1 (or the pseudogene TRBV3-2) and TRBJ2-5; 8 nucleotides match TRBD2. This CDR3 comprises 15 residues. V was pared by 4 bases and J by 4 bases, with 8 bases of the junction left unmatched. CDR1 is LGHDT, CDR2 YNNKEL, per germline (reference sequence).

The genes are TRBV7-8 and TRBJ2-4, with no clear D. The CDR3 is made up of 14 amino acids. The V gene lost 3 bases and the J gene lost 0 bases, with 6 bases spanning the gap. Germline V CDR1 and CDR2: SGHVS, FQNEAQ. The CDR3 protein is CASSLSLAKNIQYF. The DNA for the CDR3 is TGTGCCAGCAGCTTGTCCTTAGCCAAAAACATTCAGTACTTC.

The chain carries TRBV7-2 and TRBJ2-3, with D possibly TRBD2 on 6 matching bases. The CDR3 is 11 residues long. The germline V gene has CDR1 SGHTA and CDR2 FQGNSA. V was pared by 8 bases and J by 5 bases, with 8 bases between. In DNA form, the CDR3 reads TGTGCCAGCCGCGGGGTAGATACGCAGTATTTT. Translation gives CASRGVDTQYF.